One and the same sample provided the 32 T cell receptor beta chains below, sequenced in a study of identical twins' blood T cells (dated by TCRdb to between 2011 and 2013). The library was generated by 5' RACE. Sequencing was performed on an Illumina Genome Analyzer IIx. TCRdb reprocessing: public reads trimmed at Q25 with fastp, clones called with MiXCR, in-frame beta chains kept. Rows merge per CDR3 protein into single entries with the most common DNA and genes. This sample gives 300,000 to 450,000 distinct CDR3 sequences in total; 25% to 35% of them show up just once. Jointly, the top ten make up roughly 5.5% of the sample. The source material was PBMCs. The receptors shown here come from a woman aged 18 to 55 in good health.

J is TRBJ2-1 and V is TRBV20-1; D call uncertain. Germline values: CDR1 DFQATT, CDR2 SNEGSKA (reference sequence). CDR3 length equals 10 residues. V was shortened by 5 bases and J by 5 bases, with 4 bases between the two germline ends. CDR3 loop: CSAAHNEQFF. In DNA, the CDR3 is TGCAGTGCTGCCCACAATGAGCAGTTCTTC.

This clonotype was seen at least ten times. V usage is TRBV14 and J usage is TRBJ1-2, with D unclear. The CDR3 length is 13 residues. Germline-derived CDR1 and CDR2 are SGHDN and FVKESK. Trimming shortened V by 0 bases and J by 4 bases, and 6 bases separated the two germline ends. This CDR3 reads CASSQDRIYGYTF. CDR3 sequence (DNA): TGTGCCAGCAGCCAAGATCGAATCTATGGCTACACCTTC.

There are a few counts of this clonotype. The rearrangement links TRBV27 to TRBJ1-1, with D unclear. The CDR3 runs to 13 residues. V was shortened by 3 bases and J by 4 bases, with 9 bases between the two germline ends. CDR1 MNHEY and CDR2 SMNVEV come from the germline V gene (reference sequence). The CDR3 loop reads CASSLLGPTEAFF. DNA for the CDR3: TGTGCCAGCAGTTTGCTAGGGCCCACTGAAGCTTTCTTT.

The genes are TRBV10-3 and TRBJ2-2; D call uncertain. Germline assignment: CDR1 ENHRY and CDR2 SYGVKD. This CDR3 spans 11 amino acids. V was pared by 4 bases and J by 7 bases, with 4 bases between. Here the CDR3 DNA reads TGTGCCATCAGTGCCGGCGGGGAGCTGTTTTTT. Translating gives CAISAGGELFF.

There are many counts of this clonotype. A junction end diverges from the germline sequence, so it may reflect a read error. CDR3 DNA: TGTGCCAGCAGTGTCCAACAGGTTCTCTTC. It codes for CASSVQQVLF. V usage is TRBV2 and J usage is TRBJ2-1, with D possibly TRBD1 on 5 matching bases. Germline V gene sequence: CDR1 SNHLY, CDR2 FYNNEI. The CDR3 is 10 residues long.

The sample holds a few counts of this clonotype. The gene calls are TRBV20-1 and TRBJ1-1; 8 bases map to TRBD1. The V gene's germline CDR1 is DFQATT and CDR2 SNEGSKA (reference sequence). This CDR3 contains 14 residues. V lost 0 bases and J lost 3; bases outside the gene matches: 3. The CDR3 spells CSARETGADTEAFF. The CDR3 DNA reads TGCAGTGCTAGAGAGACAGGGGCGGACACTGAAGCTTTCTTT.

The gene calls are TRBV27 and TRBJ1-5; D is unresolved. The V gene's germline CDR1 is MNHEY and CDR2 SMNVEV (reference sequence). This CDR3 spans 16 amino acids. The V end was cut by 8 bases, the J end by 5 bases, with 22 bases between. The CDR3 loop is CASGFTGGMTHQPQHF. The CDR3 DNA follows: TGTGCCAGCGGCTTTACGGGAGGAATGACTCATCAGCCCCAGCATTTT.

This clonotype was counted many times. V usage is TRBV29-1 and J usage is TRBJ2-2, with D perhaps TRBD2 (5 bases). The CDR3 consists of 15 residues. Trimming cost V 2 bases and J 6 bases, with 16 bases left between them. The germline CDR1 and CDR2 sequences are SQVTM and ANQGSEA. As DNA, the CDR3 is TGCAGCGTTGAATTCGGGATTCTGGACGCCGGGGAGCTGTTTTTT. Amino acids: CSVEFGILDAGELFF.

The chain recombines TRBV5-1 with TRBJ1-1; D remains ambiguous. CDR3 length: 14 residues. In germline, CDR1 is SGHRS, CDR2 YFSETQ. The V end lost 8 bases, the J end lost 8 bases, and 22 bases lay between the germline ends. The CDR3 sequence is CASTVGNRAREAFF. CDR3 DNA: TGCGCCAGTACCGTGGGCAACCGGGCGAGGGAAGCTTTCTTT.

This clonotype occurred a few times. The gene calls are TRBV5-1 and TRBJ1-1; D may be TRBD1 (5 bases). V was shortened by 0 bases and J by 5 bases, with 17 bases between the two germline ends. The CDR3 sequence is 16 residues long. The V gene's germline CDR1 is SGHRS and CDR2 YFSETQ. CDR3 coding DNA: TGCGCCAGCAGCTTGGTTTCCGGACCCCCAGGGACTGAAGCTTTCTTT. This codes for CASSLVSGPPGTEAFF.

This rearrangement joins TRBV12-5 to TRBJ1-1; maybe TRBD1 (6 bases). V lost 3 bases to trimming and J lost 3 bases, with 11 bases between them. The CDR3 has 14 residues. Germline V CDR1 and CDR2: LGHNT, FRNRAP. The CDR3: CASGLGQPHTEAFF. The CDR3 nucleotides are TGTGCTAGTGGTTTAGGACAGCCTCACACTGAAGCTTTCTTT.

This clonotype was detected only a few times. V gene TRBV20-1 combines with J gene TRBJ2-4, with 10 nucleotides matching TRBD2. The V gene's germline CDR1 is DFQATT and CDR2 SNEGSKA (reference sequence). The CDR3 has 14 residues. The J segment lost 6 bases and the V segment lost 0 bases, leaving 2 bases of the junction unmatched. The CDR3 sequence is CSARDRTSGNIQYF. The CDR3 nucleotides are TGCAGTGCTAGAGATAGGACTAGCGGAAACATTCAGTACTTC.

This clonotype was recorded once. The rearrangement joins TRBV29-1 to TRBJ1-1; TRBD1 matches at 7 bases. The CDR3 has 12 residues. V shed 7 bases and J 4 bases; nucleotides not matched to a gene: 6. Germline CDR1 SQVTM, CDR2 ANQGSEA. The CDR3 loop reads CSADRVGTEAFF. Here the CDR3 DNA reads TGCAGCGCCGACAGGGTTGGCACTGAAGCTTTCTTT. The variable domain in full, completed from reference TRBV29-1 and TRBJ1-1, reads SAVISQKPSRDICQRGTSLTIQCQVDSQVTMMFWYRQQPGQSLTLIATANQGSEATYESGFVIDKFPISRPNLTFSTLTVSNMSPEDSSIYLCSADRVGTEAFFGQGTRLTVV.

V is TRBV6-6 and J is TRBJ1-1; perhaps TRBD1 as D (5 bases). Germline CDR1 and CDR2: MNHNY and SVGAGI (reference sequence). V lost 5 bases and J 6 bases, leaving 16 bases between the germline ends. This CDR3 spans 14 amino acids. The CDR3 DNA sequence: TGTGCCAGCAGTCTCCAGGGTAGGGGAGCTGAAGCTTTCTTT. It is translated as CASSLQGRGAEAFF.

The chain employs TRBV20-1 and TRBJ1-6; D gene uncertain. V lost 6 bases and J lost 17, with 20 bases in between. The CDR3 spans 12 residues. CDR1 is DFQATT and CDR2 is SNEGSKA in the germline V gene (reference sequence). CDR3 in DNA: TGCAGTGCGCTCTTCCTCCCCAATCGGATCCACTTT. It is translated as CSALFLPNRIHF.

Worth noting for this clonotype: At one end, the junction sequence differs from germline, possibly due to a read error. The CDR3 region is CASSLGGRSEAFF. CDR3 coding DNA: TGTGCCAGCAGCCTAGGGGGGAGGTCTGAAGCTTTCTTT. The chain employs TRBV13 and TRBJ1-1, with D perhaps TRBD1 (6 bases). Germline loops: CDR1 PRHDT, CDR2 FYEKMQ (reference sequence). This CDR3 has 13 amino acids.

The V and J genes are TRBV27 and TRBJ2-1, with D perhaps matching TRBD2 (6 bases). Germline CDR1 MNHEY, CDR2 SMNVEV (reference sequence). The CDR3 covers 16 residues. Between the trimmed V and J ends, which lost 5 bases and 4 bases, there was a span of 18 bases. The CDR3 sequence is CASSLPGASEYNEQFF. The CDR3 coding sequence is TGTGCCAGCAGTCTTCCCGGGGCTAGCGAGTACAATGAGCAGTTCTTC.

This clonotype was counted a single time. The chain recombines TRBV20-1 with TRBJ1-5; D possibly corresponds to TRBD1 (6 bases). The CDR3 covers 14 residues. V was trimmed by 1 base and J by 5 bases, leaving 12 bases between them. Germline CDR1 reads DFQATT; CDR2 reads SNEGSKA (reference sequence). Written as DNA, the CDR3 is TGCAGTGCTAGAGGGGGGGGCTCCTATCAGCCCCAGCATTTT. Encoded protein: CSARGGGSYQPQHF.

As to this clonotype: An end of the junction differs from the germline gene, which may be a read error. This sequence joins TRBV19 and TRBJ1-3; D is ambiguous. Germline V lookup: CDR1 LNHDA, CDR2 SQIVND (reference sequence). The CDR3 is 16 amino acids. This CDR3 is CASSIVPAYSGSTIYF. CDR3 nucleotide sequence: TGTGCCAGTAGTATAGTTCCGGCATACTCTGGAAGCACCATATATTTT.

The chain joins TRBV5-5 to TRBJ1-3; the D is unclear. V was trimmed by 2 bases and J by 1 base, leaving 10 bases between them. This CDR3 region has 15 residues. Germline values: CDR1 SGHKS, CDR2 YYEKEE (reference sequence). This CDR3 reads CASSFLGRSGNTIYF. CDR3 bases: TGTGCCAGCAGCTTCTTAGGGAGGTCTGGAAACACCATATATTTT.

At least ten counts were recorded for this clonotype. V is TRBV7-9 and J is TRBJ1-1; D call uncertain. The germline V gene has CDR1 SEHNR and CDR2 FQNEAQ (reference sequence). V was pared by 3 bases and J by 6 bases, with 5 bases between. CDR3 length equals 11 residues. CDR3 residues: CASSFSAEAFF. As DNA, the CDR3 is TGTGCCAGCAGCTTCTCAGCTGAAGCTTTCTTT.

This chain joins TRBV27 and TRBJ2-2; possible D gene TRBD2, 6 bases. V lost 3 bases, J lost 0 bases, and 20 bases lay in between. The CDR3 sequence is 19 residues long. Germline loops: CDR1 MNHEY, CDR2 SMNVEV (reference sequence). The CDR3 region has the DNA TGTGCCAGCAGTTTTGCCCCCTTTTCGCGGGGTTCGAACACCGGGGAGCTGTTTTTT. Amino acid sequence: CASSFAPFSRGSNTGELFF.

The table lists this clonotype with a few counts. One end of the junction varies from germline; a read error may be responsible. This chain joins TRBV5-1 and TRBJ2-7, with D possibly called TRBD1 or TRBD2 (5 bases each). Germline CDR1 and CDR2: SGHRS and YFSETQ. CDR3 length: 15 amino acids. The CDR3 region has the DNA TGCGCCAGCGGCTTACCGGGACGTCGGTCCTACGAGCAGTACTTC. Translating it yields CASGLPGRRSYEQYF.

The CDR3 region is CASSQGGQAAFF. CDR3 in DNA: TGTGCCAGCAGCCAAGGGGGACAAGCTGCTTTCTTT. The J gene is TRBJ1-1, the V gene TRBV3-1; D is possibly TRBD1 (6 bases). Per germline, CDR1 LGHDT and CDR2 YNNKEL (reference sequence). The CDR3 loop spans 12 amino acids. The V end lost 1 base, the J end lost 11 bases, and 11 bases lay between the germline ends. The whole variable domain, filled in from reference TRBV3-1 and TRBJ1-1, reads DTAVSQTPKYLVTQMGNDKSIKCEQNLGHDTMYWYKQDSKKFLKIMFSYNNKELIINETVPNRFSPKSPDKAHLNLHINSLELGDSAVYFCASSQGGQAAFFGQGTRLTVV.

V and J are TRBV20-1 and TRBJ2-3; 7 bases fit TRBD2. Losses at the gene ends were 3 bases for V and 3 bases for J; bases not matched to a gene: 3. Per the germline V gene, CDR1 is DFQATT and CDR2 is SNEGSKA (reference sequence). This CDR3 is built from 13 residues. The CDR3 spells CSASNSGTDTQYF. The CDR3 nucleotides read TGCAGTGCTAGTAATAGCGGGACAGATACGCAGTATTTT.

Ten or more counts support this clonotype. The V gene is TRBV10-3, the J gene TRBJ2-1; D is undetermined. V lost 0 bases and J lost 9, with 12 bases in between. The germline gives CDR1 ENHRY, CDR2 SYGVKD. The CDR3 totals 14 residues. CDR3 DNA: TGTGCCATCAGTGAGTCGGGTGTTGGTCGTGAGCAGTTCTTC. This translates into CAISESGVGREQFF.

Many counts were recorded for this clonotype. J is TRBJ1-5 and V is TRBV6-9; 12 bases line up with TRBD1. Trimming cost V 4 bases and J 0 bases; bases outside gene matches: 16. In germline, CDR1 is MNHGY, CDR2 SVAAGI. CDR3 length equals 21 residues. CDR3 coding DNA: TGTGCCAGCAGTTGGCCCCCTGACGGGACAGGGGGCCAATATAGCAATCAGCCCCAGCATTTT. Encoded protein: CASSWPPDGTGGQYSNQPQHF.

The genes are TRBV12-5 and TRBJ1-5, with a tentative D call TRBD1 (5 bases). The germline CDR1 and CDR2 sequences are LGHNT and FRNRAP. The CDR3 totals 12 residues. Trimming took 6 bases from V and 7 from J, leaving 10 bases between them. The CDR3 sequence is CASGPTVQPQHF. The CDR3 region has the DNA TGTGCTAGTGGACCGACAGTCCAGCCCCAGCATTTT.

The chain carries TRBV5-1 and TRBJ1-1; D not resolved. Germline V gene data show CDR1 as SGHRS and CDR2 as YFSETQ. This CDR3 is 10 amino acids long. Trimming left V 7 bases short and J 4 bases short, with 5 bases between. CDR3 in amino acids: CASRLTEAFF. In nucleotides, the CDR3 is TGCGCCAGCCGACTCACTGAAGCTTTCTTT.

This clonotype was counted a few times. The chain links TRBV7-9 to TRBJ1-1; D uncertain. V dropped 6 bases and J dropped 1 base, with 6 bases sitting between them. The CDR3 contains 12 residues. The germline V gene encodes CDR1 SEHNR and CDR2 FQNEAQ (reference sequence). This CDR3 is CASRRKNTEAFF. As DNA, the CDR3 is TGTGCCAGCAGACGGAAGAACACTGAAGCTTTCTTT.

The genes are TRBV7-9 and TRBJ1-4; TRBD1 is a possible D gene (5 bases). Trimming removed 6 bases at V and 4 bases at J, with 12 bases between. Germline CDR1 and CDR2: SEHNR and FQNEAQ (reference sequence). This CDR3 has 14 residues. DNA for the CDR3: TGTGCCAGCAGTCGGGACCCCCATAATGAAAAACTGTTTTTT. Its translation: CASSRDPHNEKLFF.

The chain combines TRBV29-1 with TRBJ1-2; D possibly corresponds to TRBD1 (5 bases). CDR1 is SQVTM, CDR2 ANQGSEA, per germline. With 4 bases removed from V and 5 bases from J, the gap between germline ends came to 11 bases. This CDR3 comprises 12 residues. CDR3 nucleotides: TGCAGCGTTGGGGGCAGGGTGTATGGCTACACCTTC. It is translated as CSVGGRVYGYTF.